This passage covers 11 T cell receptor beta chains from one sample sequenced in a study of technical replicates of blood from several donors. Assay used: immunoSEQ multiplex PCR; TCRdb lists only in-frame clones, some missing. Of more than 75,000 clones listed, around 93% are singletons. Sequencing used T cells isolated from PBMCs. All receptors derive from a human donor in good health.

V usage is TRBV7-9 and J usage is TRBJ2-1; D is undetermined. Germline V CDR1 and CDR2: SEHNR, FQNEAQ (reference sequence). CDR3 size: 12 residues. V was trimmed by 7 bases and J by 9 bases, leaving 13 bases between them. The CDR3, as DNA: TGTGCCAGCACCTCCGCGCGCGGTGAGCAGTTCTTC. Translating it yields CASTSARGEQFF.

V usage is TRBV19 and J usage is TRBJ1-1; weak D call: TRBD1 (5 bases). CDR3 size: 13 residues. The ends were cut back, 1 base at V and 4 bases at J, with 7 bases in the middle. Germline values: CDR1 LNHDA, CDR2 SQIVND (reference sequence). CDR3 coding DNA: TGTGCCAGTAGTATAGCAGGGATCACTGAAGCTTTCTTT. Protein sequence: CASSIAGITEAFF.

The V call is TRBV27, the J call TRBJ1-1, with D tentatively TRBD1 (5 bases). V was cut by 2 bases and J by 9 bases, with 16 bases left in between. Germline CDR1 is MNHEY and CDR2 is SMNVEV (reference sequence). The CDR3 length is 14 residues. CDR3 region: CASSLGRWGDKAFF. The CDR3 nucleotides read TGTGCCAGCAGTTTAGGGCGGTGGGGGGATAAAGCTTTCTTT.

This clone is a singleton in its sample. The chain has TRBV21-1 and TRBJ1-2. TRBV21-1 is classified as a pseudogene. The CDR3 spans 14 residues. The CDR3 sequence is CASSKGLERYGYTF. The CDR3 nucleotides are TGTGCCAGCAGCAAGGGTCTAGAGCGCTATGGCTACACCTTC.

V is TRBV10-3 and J is TRBJ2-7, with 10 bases fitting TRBD1. Germline V gene sequence: CDR1 ENHRY, CDR2 SYGVKD. The trim removed 11 bases at V and 0 bases at J, leaving 4 bases unmatched. CDR3 size: 13 residues. CDR3 coding DNA: TGTGCCGGAGGGACAGGGGACTCCTACGAGCAGTACTTC. Protein sequence: CAGGTGDSYEQYF.

CDR3 sequence: CASISRDSMFF. The DNA for the CDR3 is TGTGCCAGCATAAGCCGGGACTCCATGTTCTTC. The chain combines TRBV6-1 with TRBJ2-1, with a weak D call TRBD2 (6 bases). V was cut by 7 bases and J by 15 bases, with 16 bases left in between. CDR1 MNHNS and CDR2 SASEGT come from the germline V gene. The CDR3 length is 11 residues.

This clone was recorded once. The chain employs TRBV11-3 and TRBJ1-2, with TRBD1 identical over 7 bases. J lost 7 bases, V lost 1 base, and 6 bases had no gene match. This CDR3 comprises 14 residues. Germline V gives CDR1 SGHNT, CDR2 YENEEA. CDR3 coding DNA: TGTGCCAGCAGCTTAGCTGGACAGGAGTCTGGCTACACCTTC. Residues: CASSLAGQESGYTF.

This clone was recorded once. The chain employs TRBV27 and TRBJ1-5, with a possible D match to TRBD1 (6 bases). The CDR3 has 17 amino acids. The V gene lost 4 bases and the J gene lost 0 bases, with 16 bases spanning the gap. Germline CDR1 reads MNHEY; CDR2 reads SMNVEV (reference sequence). The DNA of the CDR3 is TGTGCCAGCAGTTCTTTGACAGGCGGTTATAGCAATCAGCCCCAGCATTTT. As protein: CASSSLTGGYSNQPQHF.

The chain has TRBV7-6 and TRBJ2-5, with no clear D. The germline CDR1 and CDR2 sequences are SGHVS and FNYEAQ. V gave up 5 bases and J gave up 5 bases, with 12 bases separating them. The CDR3 covers 13 residues. The CDR3 nucleotides are TGTGCCAGCAGCGCCCAAATAGAGGAGACCCAGTACTTC. Protein sequence: CASSAQIEETQYF.

J is TRBJ1-5 and V is TRBV18; the D gene is possibly TRBD1 (6 bases). Germline V gives CDR1 KGHSH, CDR2 LQKENI. The ends were cut back, 6 bases at V and 0 bases at J, with 9 bases in the middle. The CDR3 totals 14 residues. The DNA for the CDR3 is TGTGCCAGCTCTCAGGGGTTTAGCAATCAGCCCCAGCATTTT. It specifies CASSQGFSNQPQHF.

The V gene is TRBV5-4, the J gene TRBJ1-4; TRBD1 matches at 8 bases. The CDR3 contains 17 residues. Germline trimming cut 0 bases from V and 7 bases from J; bases unmatched to any gene: 11. Germline V gives CDR1 SGHNT, CDR2 YYREEE (reference sequence). The chain's CDR3 is CASSLAHNRGYGEKLFF. The CDR3 DNA sequence: TGTGCCAGCAGCTTGGCCCACAACAGGGGGTATGGTGAAAAACTGTTTTTT.